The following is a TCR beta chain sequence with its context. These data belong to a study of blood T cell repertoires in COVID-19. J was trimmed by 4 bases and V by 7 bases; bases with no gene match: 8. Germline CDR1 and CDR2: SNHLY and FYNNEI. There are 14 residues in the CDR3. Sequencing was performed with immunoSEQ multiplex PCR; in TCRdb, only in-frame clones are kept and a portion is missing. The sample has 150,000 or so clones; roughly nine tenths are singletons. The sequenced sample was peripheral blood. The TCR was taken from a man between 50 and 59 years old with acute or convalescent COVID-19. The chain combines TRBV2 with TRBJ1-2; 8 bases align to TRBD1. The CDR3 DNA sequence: TGTGCCAGCACGGACCAGGGGGCGAGCTATGGCTACACCTTC. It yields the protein CASTDQGASYGYTF.